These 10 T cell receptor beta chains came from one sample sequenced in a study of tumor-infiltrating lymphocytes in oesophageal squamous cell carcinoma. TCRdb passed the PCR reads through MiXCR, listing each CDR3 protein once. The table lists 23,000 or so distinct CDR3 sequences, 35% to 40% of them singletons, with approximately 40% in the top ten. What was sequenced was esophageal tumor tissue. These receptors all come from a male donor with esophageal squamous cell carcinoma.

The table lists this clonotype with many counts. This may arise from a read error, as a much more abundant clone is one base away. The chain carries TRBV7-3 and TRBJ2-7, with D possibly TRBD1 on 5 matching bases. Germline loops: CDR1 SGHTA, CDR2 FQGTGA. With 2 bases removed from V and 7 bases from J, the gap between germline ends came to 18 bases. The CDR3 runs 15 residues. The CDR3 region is CASSLGSDWGYEQYF. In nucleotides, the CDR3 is TGTGCCAGCAGCTTAGGGTCTGACTGGGGCTATGAGCAGTACTTC.

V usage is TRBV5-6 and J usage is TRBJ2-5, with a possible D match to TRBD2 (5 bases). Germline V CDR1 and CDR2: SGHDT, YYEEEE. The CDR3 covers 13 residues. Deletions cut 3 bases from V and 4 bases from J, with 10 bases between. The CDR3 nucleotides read TGTGCCAGCAGCTACGGGGTGGGAGAGACCCAGTACTTC. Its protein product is CASSYGVGETQYF.

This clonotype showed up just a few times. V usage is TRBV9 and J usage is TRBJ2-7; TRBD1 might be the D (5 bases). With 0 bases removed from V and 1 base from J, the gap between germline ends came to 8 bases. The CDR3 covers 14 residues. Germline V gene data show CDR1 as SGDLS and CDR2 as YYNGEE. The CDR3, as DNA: TGTGCCAGCAGCGTAGAGGGGTCGTCCTACGAGCAGTACTTC. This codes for CASSVEGSSYEQYF.

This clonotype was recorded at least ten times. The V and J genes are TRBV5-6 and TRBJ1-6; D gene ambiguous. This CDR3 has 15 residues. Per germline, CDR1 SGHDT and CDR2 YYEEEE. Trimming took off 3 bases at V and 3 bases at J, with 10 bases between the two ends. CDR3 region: CASSSFEGYNSPLHF. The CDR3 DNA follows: TGTGCCAGCAGCTCCTTTGAGGGCTATAATTCACCCCTCCACTTT.

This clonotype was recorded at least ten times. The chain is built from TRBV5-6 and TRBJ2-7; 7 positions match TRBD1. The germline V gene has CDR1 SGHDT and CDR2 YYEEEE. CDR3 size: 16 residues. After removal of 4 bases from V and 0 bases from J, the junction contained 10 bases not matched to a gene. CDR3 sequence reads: CASSSYRDSSSYEQYF. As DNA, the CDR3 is TGTGCCAGCAGCAGTTACCGGGACAGCTCCTCCTACGAGCAGTACTTC.

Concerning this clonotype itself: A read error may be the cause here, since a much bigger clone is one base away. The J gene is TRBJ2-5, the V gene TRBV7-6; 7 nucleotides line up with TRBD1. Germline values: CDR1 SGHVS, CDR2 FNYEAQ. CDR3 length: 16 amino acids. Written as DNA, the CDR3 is TGTGTCAGCAGCTTAGTGGGACAGAATCTCCAAGAGACCCAGTACTTC. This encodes CVSSLVGQNLQETQYF.

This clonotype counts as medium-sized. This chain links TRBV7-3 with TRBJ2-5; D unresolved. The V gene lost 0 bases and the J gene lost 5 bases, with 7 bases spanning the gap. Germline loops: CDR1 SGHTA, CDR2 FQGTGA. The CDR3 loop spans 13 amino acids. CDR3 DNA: TGTGCCAGCAGCTTAACGGCGTGGGAGACCCAGTACTTC. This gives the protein CASSLTAWETQYF.

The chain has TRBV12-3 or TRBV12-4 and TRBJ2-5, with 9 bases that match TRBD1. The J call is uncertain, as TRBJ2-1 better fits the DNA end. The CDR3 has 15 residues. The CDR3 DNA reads TGTGCCAGCAGCCCGACAGGGGGGTCACGCAATGAGCAGTTCTTC. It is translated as CASSPTGGSRNEQFF.

The CDR3 sequence is CASSPLGQETQYF. The CDR3 nucleotides read TGCGCCAGCAGCCCCCTAGGCCAAGAGACCCAGTACTTC. V is TRBV5-1 and J is TRBJ2-5; D remains unclear. Germline lookup yields CDR1 SGHRS and CDR2 YFSETQ. V shed 4 bases and J shed 1 base, with 8 bases lying between them. CDR3 length: 13 amino acids.

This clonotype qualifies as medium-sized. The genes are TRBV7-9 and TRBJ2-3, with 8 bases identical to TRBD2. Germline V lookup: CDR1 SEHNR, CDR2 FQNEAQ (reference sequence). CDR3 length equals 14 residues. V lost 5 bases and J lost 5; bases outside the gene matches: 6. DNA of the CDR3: TGTGCCAGCAGCCTTGGACTAGCAGGAGATACGCAGTATTTT. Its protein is CASSLGLAGDTQYF. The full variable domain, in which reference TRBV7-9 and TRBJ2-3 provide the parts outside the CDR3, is DTGVSQNPRHKITKRGQNVTFRCDPISEHNRLYWYRQTLGQGPEFLTYFQNEAQLEKSRLLSDRFSAERPKGSFSTLEIQRTEQGDSAMYLCASSLGLAGDTQYFGPGTRLTVL.